The 14 T cell receptor beta chains in this list originate from one sample, sequenced in a study of naive and memory T cell subsets. The study's findings and limits: Especially in CD8 cells, naive repertoires contained a few larger clonotypes, possibly CD45RA-re-expressing memory cells.

An equimolar mix of two oligonucleotides served as the beta constant-region primer for TRBC1 and TRBC2. Ligated cDNA was amplified by four rounds of PCR with nested alpha and beta constant-region primers and SP2. TCRdb itself ran the UMI-ligation and nested PCR reads through MiXCR, one entry per CDR3 protein. Of approximately 140,000 distinct CDR3 sequences in the sample, roughly a fifth were seen once. Their recognized antigens are unknown. The source material was naive CD8+ T cells from blood. Every receptor here comes from a human donor in good health.

The rearrangement uses TRBV27 and TRBJ2-1, with unresolved D. V lost 6 bases to trimming and J lost 9 bases, with 12 bases between them. The germline V gene has CDR1 MNHEY and CDR2 SMNVEV (reference sequence). The CDR3 is 12 residues long. In DNA form, the CDR3 reads TGTGCCAGCAGCCTCGGCCCCCGTGAGCAGTTCTTC. Amino acids: CASSLGPREQFF.

This clonotype was observed a few times. The J gene is TRBJ2-1, the V gene TRBV7-9; the D is unclear. The germline V gene encodes CDR1 SEHNR and CDR2 FQNEAQ (reference sequence). The CDR3 consists of 13 residues. V shed 2 bases and J shed 6 bases, with 8 bases lying between them. CDR3 in amino acids: CASSLPGSNEQFF. In DNA, the CDR3 is TGTGCCAGCAGCTTACCAGGTTCCAATGAGCAGTTCTTC.

The chain carries TRBV28 and TRBJ2-1; D not certain. CDR1 and CDR2 from the germline V gene are MDHEN and SYDVKM. This CDR3 contains 13 residues. V was clipped by 6 bases and J by 7 bases, with 13 bases between them. In nucleotides, the CDR3 is TGTGCCAGCAGCGACAACCCCAGAAATGAGCAGTTCTTC. This gives the protein CASSDNPRNEQFF.

This clonotype was recorded a few times. The chain links TRBV4-2 to TRBJ2-1; 11 bases line up with TRBD2. CDR1 and CDR2 (germline): LGHNA, YNFKEQ. V was clipped by 1 base and J by 9 bases; unmatched bases: 8. The length of the CDR3 is 16 residues. CDR3 sequence: CASSQALAGGTVEQFF. The DNA of the CDR3 is TGTGCCAGCAGCCAAGCTCTAGCGGGAGGTACCGTTGAGCAGTTCTTC.

This chain joins TRBV27 and TRBJ2-3; TRBD1 matches 7 bases. CDR1 MNHEY and CDR2 SMNVEV come from the germline V gene (reference sequence). The ends lost 6 bases at V and 2 bases at J; junction bases unmatched: 5. The CDR3 spans 14 residues. CDR3 nucleotides: TGTGCCAGCAGCTGGACAGGAGACACAGATACGCAGTATTTT. This sequence encodes CASSWTGDTDTQYF.

This clonotype has a handful of counts. The chain couples TRBV12-3 or TRBV12-4 to TRBJ2-6; D is unclear. The CDR3 is 12 amino acids. The V and J ends lost 8 bases and 0 bases respectively, with 2 bases between them. CDR3 sequence: CASGSGANVLTF. The DNA of the CDR3 is TGTGCCAGCGGCTCTGGGGCCAACGTCCTGACTTTC.

This clonotype was seen a few times. The chain joins TRBV12-2 to TRBJ2-7; the D call TRBD2 from the table was never checked on the DNA. TRBV12-2 corresponds to a pseudogene. This CDR3 has 22 amino acids. The CDR3 DNA reads as TGTGCAAGTCGCCTTGCCCCTGGGGAACTAGCGGGAGTTCTCTGCACGTCCTACGAGCAGTACTTC. The encoded protein is CASRLAPGELAGVLCTSYEQYF.

The chain couples TRBV28 to TRBJ1-4; D ambiguous. This CDR3 contains 14 residues. Germline assignment: CDR1 MDHEN and CDR2 SYDVKM. Trimming stripped 3 bases from V and 6 bases from J, with 11 bases between. Here the CDR3 DNA reads TGTGCCAGCAGTTTTGAGGCGGCATATGAAAAACTGTTTTTT. Amino acid sequence: CASSFEAAYEKLFF.

A few counts support this clonotype. V is TRBV5-4 and J is TRBJ2-3, with 9 nucleotides matching TRBD2. The germline CDR1 and CDR2 sequences are SGHNT and YYREEE (reference sequence). J was trimmed by 0 bases and V by 6 bases; bases with no gene match: 2. The CDR3 runs to 14 residues. CDR3 in DNA: TGTGCCAGCATTACTAGCGGGAGCACAGATACGCAGTATTTT. It codes for CASITSGSTDTQYF. Filled out from reference TRBV5-4 and TRBJ2-3, the complete variable domain reads ETGVTQSPTHLIKTRGQQVTLRCSSQSGHNTVSWYQQALGQGPQFIFQYYREEENGRGNFPPRFSGLQFPNYSSELNVNALELDDSALYLCASITSGSTDTQYFGPGTRLTVL.

This clonotype was found a few times. J is TRBJ2-7 and V is TRBV3-1, with D possibly matching TRBD2 (6 bases). Trimming took off 4 bases at V and 2 bases at J, with 15 bases between the two ends. This CDR3 has 15 residues. The germline V gene has CDR1 LGHDT and CDR2 YNNKEL (reference sequence). The CDR3 protein is CASSPGLGGTYEQYF. CDR3 DNA: TGTGCCAGCAGCCCAGGGTTGGGCGGGACCTACGAGCAGTACTTC.

This clonotype occurred a few times. The chain couples TRBV7-9 to TRBJ2-7, with D maybe TRBD2 (6 bases). The CDR3 totals 13 residues. Trimming left V 5 bases short and J 2 bases short, with 10 bases between. Germline V CDR1 and CDR2: SEHNR, FQNEAQ (reference sequence). The CDR3 nucleotides are TGTGCCAGCAGCCCGGGACTTCCCTACGAGCAGTACTTC. This encodes CASSPGLPYEQYF.

The table lists this clonotype with a few counts. This chain uses TRBV3-1 with TRBJ2-1; D may correspond to TRBD1 or TRBD2 (5 bases each). V was clipped by 4 bases and J by 6 bases, with 25 bases between them. Germline assignment: CDR1 LGHDT and CDR2 YNNKEL (reference sequence). The CDR3 length is 18 residues. This CDR3 reads CASSRGPPSRPATNEQFF. DNA of the CDR3: TGTGCCAGCAGCCGGGGACCTCCGTCACGACCTGCGACCAATGAGCAGTTCTTC.

This clonotype was seen a few times. The chain combines TRBV12-3 or TRBV12-4 with TRBJ2-1; 11 nucleotides agree with TRBD2. V trimming: 2 bases; J trimming: 8 bases; junction bases outside the gene matches: 8. The CDR3 runs to 16 residues. This CDR3 is CASSLLAGGYWDEQFF. In nucleotides, the CDR3 is TGTGCCAGCAGTTTATTAGCGGGAGGGTATTGGGATGAGCAGTTCTTC.

This clonotype was counted a few times. The chain links TRBV2 to TRBJ2-7, with D possibly matching TRBD1 (5 bases). V lost 1 base to trimming and J lost 3 bases, with 13 bases between them. The CDR3 is 15 residues long. CDR1 is SNHLY and CDR2 is FYNNEI in the germline V gene. CDR3 protein: CASSEGSQVRYEQYF. Written as DNA, the CDR3 is TGTGCCAGCAGTGAAGGGTCACAGGTGCGCTACGAGCAGTACTTC. The full variable domain, with the rest looked up from reference TRBV2 and TRBJ2-7, is EPEVTQTPSHQVTQMGQEVILRCVPISNHLYFYWYRQILGQKVEFLVSFYNNEISEKSEIFDDQFSVERPDGSNFTLKIRSTKLEDSAMYFCASSEGSQVRYEQYFGPGTRLTVT.